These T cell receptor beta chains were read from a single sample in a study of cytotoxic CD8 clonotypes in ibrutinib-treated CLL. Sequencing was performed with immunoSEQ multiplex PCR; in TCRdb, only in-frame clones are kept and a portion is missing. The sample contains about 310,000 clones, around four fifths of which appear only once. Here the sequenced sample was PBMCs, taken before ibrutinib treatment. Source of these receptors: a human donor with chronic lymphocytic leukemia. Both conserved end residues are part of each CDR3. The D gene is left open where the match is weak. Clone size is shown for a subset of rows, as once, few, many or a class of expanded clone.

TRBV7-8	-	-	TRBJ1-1	TGTGCCAGCAGCCCCCGTTGGGTGAACACTGAAGCTTTCTTT	CASSPRWVNTEAFF
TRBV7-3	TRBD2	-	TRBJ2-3	TGTGCCAGCAGCTCCGGACTAGCGGGACGAAGCACAGATACGCAGTATTTT	CASSSGLAGRSTDTQYF
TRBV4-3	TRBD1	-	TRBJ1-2	TGCGCCAGCAGCCAAGAGACAGGGTACGACTATGGCTACACCTTC	CASSQETGYDYGYTF
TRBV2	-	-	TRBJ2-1	TGTGCCAGTTGCTTACCCGGGACTGGAGACAATGAGCAGTTCTTC	CASCLPGTGDNEQFF
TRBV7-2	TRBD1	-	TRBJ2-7	TGTGCCAGCAGCTTAGAAACCGGGACAGCGTACTACGAGCAGTACTTC	CASSLETGTAYYEQYF
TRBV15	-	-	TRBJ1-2	TGTGCCACCAGCAGAGTCGGGGCACACATTGAGTATGGCTACACCTTC	CATSRVGAHIEYGYTF
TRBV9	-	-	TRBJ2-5	TGTGCCAGCAGCGTAGGTGGGGCAGAGACCCAGTACTTC	CASSVGGAETQYF
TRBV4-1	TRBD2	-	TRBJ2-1	TGCGCCAGCAGCTCAAGACTAGCGGAGAGCTACAATGAGCAGTTCTTC	CASSSRLAESYNEQFF
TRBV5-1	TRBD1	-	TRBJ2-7	TGCGCCAGCAGCTCCGGGACAGGGGGCTACGAGCAGTACTTC	CASSSGTGGYEQYF
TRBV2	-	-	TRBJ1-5	TGTGCCAGCAGTGACGGGCAGGGTCGGGGCAATCAGCCCCAGCATTTT	CASSDGQGRGNQPQHF
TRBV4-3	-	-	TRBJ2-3	TGCGCCAGCAGCCAAGCATACTCAGATACGCAGTATTTT	CASSQAYSDTQYF
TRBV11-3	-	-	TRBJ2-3	TGTGCCAGCAGCCTAGCTGGAGGGGATACGCAGTATTTT	CASSLAGGDTQYF
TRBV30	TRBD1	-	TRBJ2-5	TGTGCCTGGAGTAACAGGGGAAGGCAAGAGACCCAGTACTTC	CAWSNRGRQETQYF
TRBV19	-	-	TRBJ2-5	TGTGCCAGTAGTATGTCGACGGGCCGAGAGACCCAGTACTTC	CASSMSTGRETQYF
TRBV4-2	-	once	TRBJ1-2	TGTGCCAGCAGCCCTGATGAGGGGATCTATGGCTACACCTTC	CASSPDEGIYGYTF
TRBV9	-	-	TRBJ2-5	TGTGCCAGCAGCGTAGAGATGTCGGGTGGGGAGACCCAGTACTTC	CASSVEMSGGETQYF
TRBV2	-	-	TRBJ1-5	TGTGCCAGCAGTGAACAGCTTAATCAGCCCCAGCATTTT	CASSEQLNQPQHF
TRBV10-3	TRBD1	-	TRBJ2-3	TGTGCCATCAGTCGGGACAGAACTCCCTTGGGCACAGATACGCAGTATTTT	CAISRDRTPLGTDTQYF
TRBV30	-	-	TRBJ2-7	TGTGCCTGGAGTGGGGTAGGAGGCTACGAGCAGTACTTC	CAWSGVGGYEQYF
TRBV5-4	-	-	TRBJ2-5	TGTGCCAGCAGCTTGAGAACAGGGAAAGAGACCCAGTACTTC	CASSLRTGKETQYF
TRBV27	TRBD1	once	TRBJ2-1	TGTGCCAGCAGACAGGGGGGCAATGAGCAGTTCTTC	CASRQGGNEQFF
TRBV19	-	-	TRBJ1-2	TGTGCCAGTAGTAGGGGGCGCGGGTATGGCTACACCTTC	CASSRGRGYGYTF
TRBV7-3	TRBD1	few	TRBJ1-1	TGTGCCAGCAGCTTACAGGGGGCGTCTTCTGAAGCTTTCTTT	CASSLQGASSEAFF
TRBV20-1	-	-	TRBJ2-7	TGCAGTGCTAGCGCCTCCTACGAGCAGTACTTC	CSASASYEQYF
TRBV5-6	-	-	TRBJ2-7	TGTGCCAGCAGCTTGGCGCACAGTTACGAGCAGTACTTC	CASSLAHSYEQYF
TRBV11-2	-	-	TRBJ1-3	TGTGCCAGCAGCTTAAGTATTGGGACTGGAAACACCATATATTTT	CASSLSIGTGNTIYF
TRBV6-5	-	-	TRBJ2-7	TGTGCCAGCAGTTACTCACTTGTGAAGACCTACGAGCAGTACTTC	CASSYSLVKTYEQYF
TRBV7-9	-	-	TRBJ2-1	TGTGCCAGCAGCCCACGGAGCGACGTCTACAATGAGCAGTTCTTC	CASSPRSDVYNEQFF
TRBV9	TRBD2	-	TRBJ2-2	TGTGCCAGCAGACCCAGTAGCGGGAGGGACTTTTTATCCGGGGAGCTGTTTTTT	CASRPSSGRDFLSGELFF
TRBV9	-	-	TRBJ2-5	TGTGCCAGCAGCGTTGGGCTAGCCCAAGAGACCCAGTACTTC	CASSVGLAQETQYF
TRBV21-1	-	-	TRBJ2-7	TGTGCCAGCAGCAGTCAGCGGGAGCCCCACGAGCAGTACTTC	CASSSQREPHEQYF
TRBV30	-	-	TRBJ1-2	TGTGCCTGGAGGGGGACTGGGTGGGGATATGGCTACACCTTC	CAWRGTGWGYGYTF
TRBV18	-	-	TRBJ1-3	TGTGCCAGCTCACCCTCCGAGGGTGAAAACACCATATATTTT	CASSPSEGENTIYF
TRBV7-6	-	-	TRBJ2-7	TGTGCCAGCAGCTTAGCGTCCTACCCCGGGACGGAAGCCTACGAGCAGTACTTC	CASSLASYPGTEAYEQYF
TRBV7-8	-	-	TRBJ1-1	TGTGCCAGCACCGTTGGGGACGCCTTGAACACTGAAGCTTTCTTT	CASTVGDALNTEAFF
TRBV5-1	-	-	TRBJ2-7	TGCGCCAGCAGTTTGAGCTCCTACGAGCAGTACTTC	CASSLSSYEQYF
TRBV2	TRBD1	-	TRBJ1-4	TGTGCCAGCAGTACAGGGGCCTCCACTAATGAAAAACTGTTTTTT	CASSTGASTNEKLFF
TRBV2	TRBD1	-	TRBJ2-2	TGTGCCAGCAGTGAAATTCTCCCTGGACAGGGGGCCAACGGGGAGCTGTTTTTT	CASSEILPGQGANGELFF
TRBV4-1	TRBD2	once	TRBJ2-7	TGCGCCAGCAGCCAAGATGACGGGAGGGCTTGGGACGAGCAGTACTTC	CASSQDDGRAWDEQYF
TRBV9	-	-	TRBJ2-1	TGTGCCAGCAGCGTCGGCATGTGGGAAACCCCCTACAATGAGCAGTTCTTC	CASSVGMWETPYNEQFF